The next 20 T cell receptor beta chains were all read from a single sample in a study of vaccination effects on CD4 cells after COVID-19. The repertoire was sequenced with immunoSEQ multiplex PCR; TCRdb's copy has only in-frame clones and lacks some. The table shows around 14,000 clones, with about 72% occurring only once. No antigens are known for them. After expansion with viral peptide pools in the ViraFEST assay, antigen-specific CD4+ T cells were sequenced. Researchers isolated CD4+ T cells once approximately eleven days of culture had elapsed. Either the BNT162b2 or mRNA-1273 vaccine was given to participants in two doses. The sample consisted of CD4+ T cells from PBMCs cultured with SARS-CoV-2 spike peptides, taken after COVID-19 vaccination. The receptor source for this set is a human donor who received a COVID-19 vaccine.

The chain has TRBV10-3 and TRBJ1-3; TRBD1 matches at 10 bases. The length of the CDR3 is 13 residues. The ends lost 6 bases at V and 9 bases at J; junction bases unmatched: 5. Germline V lookup: CDR1 ENHRY, CDR2 SYGVKD. The CDR3 DNA sequence: TGTGCCATCAGGGGACAGGGGAAGACCACCATATATTTT. Protein: CAIRGQGKTTIYF.

V is TRBV28 and J is TRBJ2-1, with unresolved D. Germline V gives CDR1 MDHEN, CDR2 SYDVKM. Trimming cost V 5 bases and J 0 bases, with 8 bases left between them. The CDR3 totals 14 residues. This CDR3 reads CASSVVGSYNEQFF. For the CDR3, the DNA is TGTGCCAGCAGTGTAGTGGGCTCCTACAATGAGCAGTTCTTC.

J is TRBJ1-5 and V is TRBV6-2 or TRBV6-3; TRBD1 agrees at 9 bases. Trimming cost V 2 bases and J 0 bases; bases outside gene matches: 11. The CDR3 sequence is 19 residues long. Germline CDR1 MNHEY, CDR2 SVGEGT. In nucleotides, the CDR3 is TGTGCCAGCAGTTACGGTCCGGGACAGGGTACATTTAGCAATCAGCCCCAGCATTTT. Translated: CASSYGPGQGTFSNQPQHF.

The rearrangement links TRBV7-9 to TRBJ2-1, with a tentative D call TRBD1 (7 bases). This CDR3 contains 12 residues. Trimming removed 5 bases at V and 8 bases at J, with 10 bases between. CDR1 and CDR2 (germline): SEHNR, FQNEAQ (reference sequence). The CDR3 loop reads CASSQGDYEQFF. CDR3 sequence (DNA): TGTGCCAGCAGCCAGGGGGACTATGAGCAGTTCTTC.

The chain joins TRBV9 to TRBJ2-5, with TRBD1 matching over 7 bases. CDR1 and CDR2 (germline): SGDLS, YYNGEE. This CDR3 has 14 residues. After removal of 8 bases from V and 4 bases from J, the junction contained 11 bases not matched to a gene. This CDR3 reads CASSVGTVGETQYF. CDR3 nucleotide sequence: TGTGCCAGTTCCGTCGGGACAGTAGGAGAGACCCAGTACTTC.

This rearrangement joins TRBV9 to TRBJ2-7; D gene ambiguous. CDR1 and CDR2 (germline): SGDLS, YYNGEE. V lost 0 bases to trimming and J lost 5 bases, with 9 bases between them. The CDR3 is made up of 13 amino acids. In nucleotides, the CDR3 is TGTGCCAGCAGCGTAGGTGGGGTACACGAGCAGTACTTC. It yields the protein CASSVGGVHEQYF.

This clone was counted once. This sequence joins TRBV6-1 and TRBJ1-5, with a weak D call TRBD1 (6 bases). The V end lost 1 base, the J end lost 2 bases, and 15 bases lay between the germline ends. Germline loops: CDR1 MNHNS, CDR2 SASEGT. The CDR3 extends over 17 amino acids. CDR3 DNA sequence: TGTGCCAGCAGTGAAGTGGGAGGGGGAAGAGGCAATCAGCCCCAGCATTTT. It translates to CASSEVGGGRGNQPQHF.

The V and J genes are TRBV28 and TRBJ2-3; D is undetermined. Germline V CDR1 and CDR2: MDHEN, SYDVKM. The CDR3 covers 15 residues. The V end lost 3 bases, the J end lost 1 base, and 11 bases lay between the germline ends. For the CDR3, the DNA is TGTGCCAGCAGTTTCCCCGGTCCACGCACAGATACGCAGTATTTT. Its translation: CASSFPGPRTDTQYF.

The sample holds a few counts of this clone. J is TRBJ1-3 and V is TRBV10-3, with a possible D match to TRBD1 (6 bases). This CDR3 spans 17 amino acids. The ends were cut back, 9 bases at V and 2 bases at J, with 23 bases in the middle. The germline gives CDR1 ENHRY, CDR2 SYGVKD. CDR3 in amino acids: CAISLLMLGGTGNTIYF. For the CDR3, the DNA is TGTGCCATATCACTCTTAATGTTGGGGGGCACTGGAAACACCATATATTTT.

The chain combines TRBV6-5 with TRBJ2-7; 10 bases agree with TRBD1. The CDR3 covers 16 residues. CDR1 is MNHEY, CDR2 SVGAGI, per germline. Trimming removed 0 bases from V and 2 bases from J; junction bases left unmatched: 4. The DNA for the CDR3 is TGTGCCAGCAGTTACTCCGGACAGGGGGTCCCCTACGAGCAGTACTTC. Translated: CASSYSGQGVPYEQYF.

The J gene is TRBJ2-1, the V gene TRBV3-1 (or the pseudogene TRBV3-2), with D possibly matching TRBD2 (6 bases). This CDR3 contains 16 residues. Germline CDR1 and CDR2: LGHDT and YNNKEL (reference sequence). Trimming cost V 4 bases and J 0 bases, with 13 bases left between them. The CDR3 DNA reads as TGTGCCAGCAGCCGAGGACTAACGAGCTCCTACAATGAGCAGTTCTTC. Its translation: CASSRGLTSSYNEQFF.

Within the sample, this clone is medium-sized. The sample has other DNA sequences that encode this CDR3 too. In DNA form, the CDR3 reads TGTGCCAGCAGTGAGGACGGCCCAACTAATGAAAAACTGTTTTTT. Translated, it gives CASSEDGPTNEKLFF. This chain connects TRBV6-1 to TRBJ1-4; D gene unclear. Germline V gives CDR1 MNHNS, CDR2 SASEGT. The CDR3 length is 15 residues. The germline V and J ends were trimmed by 3 bases and 0 bases, with 8 bases remaining between them.

By proportion, this clone is large. The CDR3 protein is CASSQGLAGLPQTQYF. CDR3 sequence (DNA): TGCGCCAGCAGCCAAGGGTTAGCGGGGTTGCCGCAGACCCAGTACTTC. This sequence joins TRBV4-1 and TRBJ2-5; 8 bases map to TRBD2. The CDR3 is 16 amino acids. Germline trimming cut 1 base from V and 6 bases from J; bases unmatched to any gene: 10. Germline V gene data show CDR1 as MGHRA and CDR2 as YSYEKL.

The rearrangement links TRBV2 to TRBJ2-1; D possibly corresponds to TRBD2 (6 bases). Trimming cost V 4 bases and J 8 bases, with 15 bases left between them. This CDR3 spans 14 amino acids. Germline-derived CDR1 and CDR2 are SNHLY and FYNNEI. CDR3 DNA: TGTGCCAGCAGTGGGGAGGTTGGTGGGGATGAGCAGTTCTTC. As protein: CASSGEVGGDEQFF.

The table lists this clone with a few counts. This rearrangement joins TRBV6-2 or TRBV6-3 to TRBJ2-3, with TRBD2 as a possible D gene (5 bases). This CDR3 has 15 residues. V lost 6 bases and J lost 4, with 17 bases in between. Germline assignment: CDR1 MNHEY and CDR2 SVGEGT. CDR3 nucleotide sequence: TGTGCCAGCAGCCGTCGACTCGGAGGAGCAGATACGCAGTATTTT. This codes for CASSRRLGGADTQYF.

The genes are TRBV7-9 and TRBJ1-2; no clear D. From germline, CDR1 is SEHNR and CDR2 FQNEAQ (reference sequence). The CDR3 loop spans 14 amino acids. V lost 3 bases, J lost 0 bases, and 8 bases lay in between. For the CDR3, the DNA is TGTGCCAGCAGCTTTGGGCCTTCTAACTATGGCTACACCTTC. Amino acids: CASSFGPSNYGYTF.

This sequence joins TRBV20-1 and TRBJ1-2; D ambiguous. The CDR3 covers 11 residues. Trimming removed 4 bases from V and 6 bases from J, with 9 bases in between. The germline gives CDR1 DFQATT, CDR2 SNEGSKA (reference sequence). The CDR3 sequence is CSATTGNGYTF. CDR3 nucleotide sequence: TGCAGTGCTACTACCGGGAATGGCTACACCTTC.

The chain joins TRBV5-1 to TRBJ1-1; D unresolved. V dropped 5 bases and J dropped 1 base, with 15 bases sitting between them. Germline CDR1 reads SGHRS; CDR2 reads YFSETQ. The CDR3 is 15 amino acids. CDR3 protein: CASRLNTQANTEAFF. DNA for the CDR3: TGCGCCAGCAGGCTTAATACCCAGGCGAACACTGAAGCTTTCTTT. Variable domain in full (rest from reference TRBV5-1 and TRBJ1-1): KAGVTQTPRYLIKTRGQQVTLSCSPISGHRSVSWYQQTPGQGLQFLFEYFSETQRNKGNFPGRFSGRQFSNSRSEMNVSTLELGDSALYLCASRLNTQANTEAFFGQGTRLTVV.

The chain has TRBV2 and TRBJ2-1; 14 nucleotides align to TRBD2. CDR3 size: 15 residues. Germline trimming cut 4 bases from V and 9 bases from J; bases unmatched to any gene: 5. Looked up from germline, CDR1 is SNHLY and CDR2 is FYNNEI. The DNA for the CDR3 is TGTGCCAGCAGTGGTCGACTAGCGGGAGGGGGTGAGCAGTTCTTC. Its translation is CASSGRLAGGGEQFF. Complete variable domain (other parts from reference TRBV2 and TRBJ2-1): EPEVTQTPSHQVTQMGQEVILRCVPISNHLYFYWYRQILGQKVEFLVSFYNNEISEKSEIFDDQFSVERPDGSNFTLKIRSTKLEDSAMYFCASSGRLAGGGEQFFGPGTRLTVL.

The chain employs TRBV28 and TRBJ2-1; 7 nucleotides match TRBD2. The V segment lost 7 bases and the J segment 3 bases; nucleotides outside the gene matches: 12. The CDR3 extends over 16 amino acids. The germline gives CDR1 MDHEN, CDR2 SYDVKM. The CDR3 loop is CASIQSRDYLYNEQFF. CDR3 bases: TGTGCCAGCATCCAAAGCCGGGACTACCTCTACAATGAGCAGTTCTTC.